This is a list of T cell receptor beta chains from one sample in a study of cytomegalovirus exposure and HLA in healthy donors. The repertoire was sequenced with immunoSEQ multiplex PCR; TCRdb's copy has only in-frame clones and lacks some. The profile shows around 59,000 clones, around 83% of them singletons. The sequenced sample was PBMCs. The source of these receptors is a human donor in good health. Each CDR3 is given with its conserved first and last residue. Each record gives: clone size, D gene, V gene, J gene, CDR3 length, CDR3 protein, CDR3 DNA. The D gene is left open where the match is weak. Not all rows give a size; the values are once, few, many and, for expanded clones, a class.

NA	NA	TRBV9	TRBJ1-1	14	CASNVGGGDTEAFF	TGTGCCAGCAACGTGGGGGGTGGAGACACTGAAGCTTTCTTT
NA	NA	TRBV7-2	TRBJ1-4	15	CASSSPLDSTEKLFF	TGTGCCAGCAGCTCCCCCCTAGATAGTACTGAAAAACTGTTTTTT
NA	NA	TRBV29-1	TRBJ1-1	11	CSVLLNTEAFF	TGCAGCGTTCTCTTGAACACTGAAGCTTTCTTT
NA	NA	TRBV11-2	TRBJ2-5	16	CASSPFAGRYQETQYF	TGTGCCAGCAGTCCCTTTGCGGGAAGGTACCAAGAGACCCAGTACTTC
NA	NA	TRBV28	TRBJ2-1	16	CASSLRRVTLYNEQFF	TGTGCCAGCAGTTTGAGACGGGTTACACTCTACAATGAGCAGTTCTTC
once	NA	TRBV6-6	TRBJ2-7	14	CASTTIPHSYEQYF	TGTGCCAGCACCACAATCCCCCACTCCTACGAGCAGTACTTC
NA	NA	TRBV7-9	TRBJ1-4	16	CASSHGERTTNEKLFF	TGTGCCAGCAGCCACGGGGAGCGAACAACTAATGAAAAACTGTTTTTT
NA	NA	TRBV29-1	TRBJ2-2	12	CSVEAFTGELFF	TGCAGCGTTGAAGCGTTCACCGGGGAGCTGTTTTTT
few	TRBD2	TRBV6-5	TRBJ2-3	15	CASSIGTSGADTQYF	TGTGCCAGCAGTATCGGGACTAGCGGCGCAGATACGCAGTATTTT
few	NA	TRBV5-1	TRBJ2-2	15	CASSLKGGNTGELFF	TGCGCCAGCAGCTTGAAAGGGGGAAACACCGGGGAGCTGTTTTTT
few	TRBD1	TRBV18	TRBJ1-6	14	CASSPGQGNSPLHF	TGTGCCAGCTCACCCGGACAGGGGAATTCACCCCTCCACTTT
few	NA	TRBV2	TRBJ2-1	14	CASSEDGGLNEQFF	TGTGCCAGCAGTGAAGATGGCGGCCTAAATGAGCAGTTCTTC
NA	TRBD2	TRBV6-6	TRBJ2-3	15	CASRLSGGRTDTQYF	TGTGCCAGCAGGCTTAGCGGGGGCCGCACAGATACGCAGTATTTT
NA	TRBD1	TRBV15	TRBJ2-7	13	CATSRMTGVEQYF	TGTGCCACCAGCAGAATGACAGGGGTCGAGCAGTACTTC
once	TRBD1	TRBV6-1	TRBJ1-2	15	CASRRTGSANYGYTF	TGTGCCAGCAGGCGGACAGGGTCAGCTAACTATGGCTACACCTTC
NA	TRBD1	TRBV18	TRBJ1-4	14	CASSSGQGYEKLFF	TGTGCCAGCTCATCGGGACAGGGTTATGAAAAACTGTTTTTT
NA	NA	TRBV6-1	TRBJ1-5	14	CASSDPGMGQPQHF	TGTGCCAGCAGTGACCCGGGGATGGGTCAGCCCCAGCATTTT
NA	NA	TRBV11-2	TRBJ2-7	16	CASSLGRGGFSYEQYF	TGTGCCAGCAGCTTAGGTCGGGGTGGGTTCTCCTACGAGCAGTACTTC
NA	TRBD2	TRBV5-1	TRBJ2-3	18	CASSFGLAGGIRTDTQYF	TGCGCCAGCAGCTTCGGACTAGCGGGAGGGATACGCACAGATACGCAGTATTTT
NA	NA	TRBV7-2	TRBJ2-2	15	CASSLRRQNTGELFF	TGTGCCAGCAGCCTGCGGCGCCAAAACACCGGGGAGCTGTTTTTT
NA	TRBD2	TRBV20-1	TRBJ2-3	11	CRATSRDTQYF	TGCAGAGCGACTAGCCGCGATACGCAGTATTTT
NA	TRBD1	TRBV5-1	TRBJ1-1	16	CASSVGSGQGSTEAFF	TGCGCCAGCAGCGTGGGTTCGGGACAGGGCTCCACTGAAGCTTTCTTT
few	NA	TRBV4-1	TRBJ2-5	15	CASSQAWSLQETQYF	TGCGCCAGCAGCCAAGCCTGGAGCCTCCAAGAGACCCAGTACTTC
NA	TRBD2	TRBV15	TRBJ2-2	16	CATTSGSGMYTGELFF	TGTGCCACCACAAGTGGTAGCGGGATGTACACCGGGGAGCTGTTTTTT